This TCR beta chain was captured in a study of cytomegalovirus exposure and HLA in healthy donors. Study-wide results and caveats: Among the most significant clusters, several appeared linked to common viral pathogens in a later analysis.

Germline V gives CDR1 PRHDT, CDR2 FYEKMQ (reference sequence). Trimming removed 0 bases from V and 2 bases from J, with 7 bases in between. The CDR3 extends over 14 amino acids. The PCR employed 60 Vbeta primers together with 13 Jbeta primers. Here immunoSEQ multiplex PCR was the method, and the copy in TCRdb shows in-frame clones only, minus some. The table has under 200,000 clones, over 60% seen once. This clone has only one observation. The antigen is unknown. Sequenced material: PBMCs. The TCR sequence derives from a girl aged 10-17 years in good health and CMV-seronegative. The chain couples TRBV13 to TRBJ2-5, with no clear D. CDR3 region: CASSLGARQETQYF. In nucleotides, the CDR3 is TGTGCCAGCAGCTTAGGGGCTCGACAAGAGACCCAGTACTTC.